Listed below are T cell receptor beta chains from one sample, sequenced in a study of a mutant IDH1 vaccine in newly diagnosed glioma. These receptors lack a known antigen. Sequenced by immunoSEQ multiplex PCR; TCRdb stores in-frame clones only, minus some. The data contain tens of thousands of clones, 70% to 85% of them seen just once; the ten biggest clones take up about 3.1%. The material was PBMCs, obtained from a glioma patient whose treatment included an IDH1 peptide vaccine. The receptor source for this set is a woman between 18 and 29 years old with glioma. Some clones in this sample may be carry-over from other donors' samples. Each CDR3 is given with its conserved first and last residue. D genes are given only for firm matches. Size is omitted from some rows. Given values are once, few, many or a class for expanded clones.

v_gene	abundance	d_gene	j_gene	CDR3aa	CDR3nt
TRBV7-8	NA	NA	TRBJ2-7	CASSLNHYEQYF	TGTGCCAGCAGCTTAAATCACTACGAGCAGTACTTC
TRBV19	NA	TRBD2	TRBJ2-7	CASSGRAAVEQYF	TGTGCCAGTAGCGGGAGGGCCGCGGTCGAGCAGTACTTC
TRBV1	NA	NA	TRBJ2-3	CTSSQDGGGVGDTQYF	TGCACCAGCAGCCAAGATGGCGGGGGGGTTGGGGATACGCAGTATTTT
TRBV27	NA	TRBD2	TRBJ2-5	CASSSGTSGKGTQYF	TGTGCCAGCAGTTCAGGGACTAGCGGGAAAGGGACCCAGTACTTC
TRBV19	NA	NA	TRBJ2-7	CASSFDFSYEQYF	TGTGCCAGTAGTTTTGACTTTTCCTACGAGCAGTACTTC
TRBV10-3	NA	NA	TRBJ1-2	CAIGRTAAPYGYTF	TGTGCCATAGGGAGAACGGCGGCGCCCTATGGCTACACCTTC
TRBV30	few	TRBD1	TRBJ2-2	CACNRGRGAGELFF	TGTGCCTGTAACAGGGGGCGCGGGGCCGGGGAGCTGTTTTTT
TRBV10-3	NA	NA	TRBJ1-5	CAINEERPIQPQHF	TGTGCCATCAATGAGGAGAGACCTATTCAGCCCCAGCATTTT
TRBV23-1	NA	NA	TRBJ1-5	CASSQSDSYQPQHF	TGCGCCAGCAGTCAATCGGACAGTTATCAGCCCCAGCATTTT
TRBV11-3	NA	NA	TRBJ2-7	CASSLDRDEQYF	TGTGCCAGCAGCTTAGATCGGGACGAGCAGTACTTC
TRBV4-1	NA	NA	TRBJ2-1	CASSQVRKNEQFF	TGCGCCAGCAGCCAAGTTAGAAAGAATGAGCAGTTCTTC
TRBV19	once	NA	TRBJ1-5	CASSIRVGQPQHF	TGTGCCAGTAGTATACGGGTGGGCCAGCCCCAGCATTTT
TRBV7-9	NA	NA	TRBJ2-3	CASSGRLGTDTQYF	TGTGCCAGCAGCGGACGATTAGGCACAGATACGCAGTATTTT
TRBV5-4	NA	NA	TRBJ2-5	CASSLAIRNQETQYF	TGTGCCAGCAGCTTGGCAATTCGGAACCAAGAGACCCAGTACTTC
TRBV25-1	NA	NA	TRBJ1-1	CASRLHQNTEAFF	TGTGCCAGCCGCCTACACCAGAACACTGAAGCTTTCTTT
TRBV7-2	NA	NA	TRBJ1-2	CASSLETANYGYTF	TGTGCCAGCAGCTTGGAGACGGCAAACTATGGCTACACCTTC
TRBV28	NA	NA	TRBJ1-4	CASSSPGEKLFF	TGTGCCAGCAGTTCCCCTGGTGAAAAACTGTTTTTT
TRBV6-1	NA	TRBD1	TRBJ1-6	CASSTGTGPNSPLHF	TGTGCCAGCAGTACCGGGACAGGACCTAATTCACCCCTCCACTTT
TRBV5-1	NA	TRBD2	TRBJ2-2	CASSLTSSRGGSGELFF	TGCGCCAGCAGCTTGACTTCCTCGCGGGGGGGCTCCGGGGAGCTGTTTTTT
TRBV7-2	NA	TRBD2	TRBJ2-7	CASSLGLAFSGSYEQYF	TGTGCCAGCAGCTTGGGACTAGCGTTTTCCGGTTCCTACGAGCAGTACTTC
TRBV19	NA	TRBD1	TRBJ1-1	CAGIATGTTEAFF	TGTGCCGGAATTGCGACAGGGACCACTGAAGCTTTCTTT
TRBV30	NA	NA	TRBJ2-5	CAWSVKGGETQYF	TGTGCCTGGAGTGTCAAGGGAGGAGAGACCCAGTACTTC
TRBV19	NA	NA	TRBJ1-5	CASMRRVGNQPQHF	TGTGCCAGTATGCGACGAGTCGGCAATCAGCCCCAGCATTTT
TRBV6-5	once	TRBD1	TRBJ1-1	CASTLQGGNTEAFF	TGTGCCAGCACTCTACAGGGGGGGAACACTGAAGCTTTCTTT
TRBV6-5	few	NA	TRBJ1-1	CASGWTEAFF	TGTGCCAGCGGCTGGACTGAAGCTTTCTTT
TRBV10-3	NA	NA	TRBJ2-2	CAIRGAVSNTGELFF	TGTGCCATCAGGGGAGCGGTTTCGAACACCGGGGAGCTGTTTTTT
TRBV5-1	NA	TRBD2	TRBJ2-1	CASSLALAGGYEQFF	TGCGCCAGCAGCTTGGCTCTAGCGGGAGGATATGAGCAGTTCTTC
TRBV5-6	NA	NA	TRBJ2-7	CASNVGLEFYEQYF	TGTGCCAGTAATGTTGGGCTCGAATTCTACGAGCAGTACTTC
TRBV29-1	once	NA	TRBJ2-1	CSVTTGPSYNEQFF	TGCAGCGTTACGACAGGACCCTCCTACAATGAGCAGTTCTTC
TRBV7-9	NA	NA	TRBJ1-4	CASSSPTATNEKLFF	TGTGCCAGCAGCTCCCCGACAGCAACTAATGAAAAACTGTTTTTT
TRBV27	NA	NA	TRBJ1-5	CASSSQPQHF	TGTGCCAGCAGTTCCCAGCCCCAGCATTTT
TRBV4-1	NA	NA	TRBJ2-1	CASSQVPGDNEQFF	TGCGCCAGCAGCCAAGTTCCTGGTGACAATGAGCAGTTCTTC
TRBV5-6	NA	NA	TRBJ1-2	CASSLEGATYGYTF	TGTGCCAGCAGCTTGGAGGGTGCAACCTATGGCTACACCTTC
TRBV5-1	once	TRBD2	TRBJ2-1	CASSRILAGGLNEQFF	TGCGCCAGCAGCCGGATATTAGCGGGGGGGCTCAATGAGCAGTTCTTC
TRBV19	NA	TRBD2	TRBJ2-5	CASSMGGLGGRQETQYF	TGTGCCAGTAGTATGGGGGGACTAGGGGGGAGACAAGAGACCCAGTACTTC
TRBV2	NA	NA	TRBJ1-5	CASSFLPSGTFDNQPQHF	TGTGCCAGCAGTTTCCTGCCGTCCGGGACATTTGACAATCAGCCCCAGCATTTT
TRBV2	NA	NA	TRBJ1-5	CASTSGGFQPQHF	TGTGCCAGCACCTCTGGAGGCTTTCAGCCCCAGCATTTT
TRBV5-1	NA	NA	TRBJ1-1	CASSLAGKSTEAFF	TGCGCCAGCAGCTTGGCAGGGAAAAGCACTGAAGCTTTCTTT
TRBV21-1	few	NA	TRBJ1-4	CASSLAVGKLFF	TGTGCCAGCAGCCTTGCAGTCGGAAAACTGTTTTTT
TRBV6-5	NA	TRBD1	TRBJ1-2	CASSYATGGGYTF	TGTGCCAGCAGTTACGCGACAGGGGGCGGCTACACCTTC
TRBV7-9	NA	NA	TRBJ2-3	CASSPTLDSLGTDTQYF	TGTGCCAGCAGTCCGACCCTGGACAGTTTGGGCACAGATACGCAGTATTTT
TRBV7-9	NA	NA	TRBJ1-5	CASSLAGVNQPQHF	TGTGCCAGCAGCTTAGCAGGGGTCAATCAGCCCCAGCATTTT
TRBV9	NA	TRBD2	TRBJ2-5	CASSVDMAGGPKETQYF	TGTGCCAGCAGCGTAGATATGGCGGGAGGGCCGAAGGAGACCCAGTACTTC
TRBV5-8	NA	TRBD1	TRBJ1-4	CASSEGQGNNEKLFF	TGTGCCAGCAGCGAGGGACAGGGTAATAATGAAAAACTGTTTTTT
TRBV5-1	few	TRBD1	TRBJ1-1	CASRAPGQGGTEAFF	TGCGCCAGCAGAGCCCCCGGACAGGGGGGGACTGAAGCTTTCTTT
TRBV5-6	NA	NA	TRBJ1-2	CASSLAGSYGYTF	TGTGCCAGCAGTTTGGCAGGCTCCTATGGCTACACCTTC
TRBV7-9	NA	NA	TRBJ1-2	CASSIGSWGYGYTF	TGTGCCAGCAGCATAGGGTCCTGGGGCTATGGCTACACCTTC
TRBV12-5	NA	NA	TRBJ2-3	CASGLVGGIDTQYF	TGTGCTAGTGGTTTGGTAGGGGGGATAGATACGCAGTATTTT
TRBV10-3	NA	TRBD1	TRBJ1-2	CAINSGTGFGYTF	TGTGCCATCAATTCCGGGACAGGGTTTGGCTACACCTTC
TRBV6-5	NA	NA	TRBJ2-2	CASTLGGHTGELFF	TGTGCCAGCACCCTGGGGGGGCACACCGGGGAGCTGTTTTTT
TRBV30	few	NA	TRBJ1-1	CAWSGQKNTEAFF	TGTGCCTGGAGCGGGCAGAAGAACACTGAAGCTTTCTTT
TRBV7-7	NA	NA	TRBJ2-5	CASSNRVGETQYF	TGTGCTAGCAGCAACAGGGTCGGCGAGACCCAGTACTTC
TRBV18	NA	TRBD1	TRBJ1-5	CASHTGTGGNQPQHF	TGTGCCAGCCACACCGGGACAGGGGGCAATCAGCCCCAGCATTTT